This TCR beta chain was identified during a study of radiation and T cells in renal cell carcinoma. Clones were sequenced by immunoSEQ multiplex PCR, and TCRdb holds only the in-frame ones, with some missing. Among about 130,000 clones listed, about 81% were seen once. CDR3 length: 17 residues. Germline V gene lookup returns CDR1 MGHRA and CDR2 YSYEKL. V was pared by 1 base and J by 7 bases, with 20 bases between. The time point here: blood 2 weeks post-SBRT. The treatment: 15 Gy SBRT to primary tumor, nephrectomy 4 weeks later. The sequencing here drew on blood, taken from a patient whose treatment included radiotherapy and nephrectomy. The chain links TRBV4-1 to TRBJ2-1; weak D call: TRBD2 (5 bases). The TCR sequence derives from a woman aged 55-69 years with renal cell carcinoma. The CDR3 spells CASSQGGPDPWTNEQFF. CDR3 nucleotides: TGCGCCAGCAGCCAAGGCGGCCCCGACCCGTGGACTAATGAGCAGTTCTTC.